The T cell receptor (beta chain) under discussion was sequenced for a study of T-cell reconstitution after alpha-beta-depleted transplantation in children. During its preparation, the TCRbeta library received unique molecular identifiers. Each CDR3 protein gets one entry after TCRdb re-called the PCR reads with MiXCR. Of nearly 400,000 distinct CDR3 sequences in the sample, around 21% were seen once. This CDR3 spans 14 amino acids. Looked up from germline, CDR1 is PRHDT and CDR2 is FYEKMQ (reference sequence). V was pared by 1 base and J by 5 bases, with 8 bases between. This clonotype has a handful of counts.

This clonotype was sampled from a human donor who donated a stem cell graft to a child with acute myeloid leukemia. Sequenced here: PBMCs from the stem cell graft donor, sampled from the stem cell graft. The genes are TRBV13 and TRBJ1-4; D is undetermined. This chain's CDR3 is CASSLDFRNEKLFF. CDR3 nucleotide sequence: TGTGCCAGCAGCTTAGATTTCAGAAATGAAAAACTGTTTTTT. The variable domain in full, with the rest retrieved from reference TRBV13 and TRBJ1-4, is AAGVIQSPRHLIKEKRETATLKCYPIPRHDTVYWYQQGPGQDPQFLISFYEKMQSDKGSIPDRFSAQQFSDYHSELNMSSLELGDSALYFCASSLDFRNEKLFFGSGTQLSVL.